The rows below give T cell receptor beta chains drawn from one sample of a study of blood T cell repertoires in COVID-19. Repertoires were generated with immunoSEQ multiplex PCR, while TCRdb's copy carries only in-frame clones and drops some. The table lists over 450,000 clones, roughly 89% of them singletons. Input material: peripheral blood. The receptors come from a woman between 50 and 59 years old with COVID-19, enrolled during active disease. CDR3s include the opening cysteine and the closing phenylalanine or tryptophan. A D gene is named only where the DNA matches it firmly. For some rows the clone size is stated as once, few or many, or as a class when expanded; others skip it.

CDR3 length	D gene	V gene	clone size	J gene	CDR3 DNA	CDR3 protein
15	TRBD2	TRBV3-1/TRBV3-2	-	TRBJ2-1	TGTGCCAGCAGCCAAGGACTAGCGGGGGTCCCCGAGCAGTTCTTC	CASSQGLAGVPEQFF
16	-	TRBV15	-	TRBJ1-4	TGTGCCACCAGCAGAGTAGGGAGGCGGGCTAATGAAAAACTGTTTTTT	CATSRVGRRANEKLFF
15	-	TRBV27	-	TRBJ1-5	TGTGCCAGCAGACCAAGGGGGGGCGCCAATCAGCCCCAGCATTTT	CASRPRGGANQPQHF
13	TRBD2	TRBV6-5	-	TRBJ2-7	TGTGCCAGCAAAACGAGCGGGGTGAACGAGCAGTACTTC	CASKTSGVNEQYF
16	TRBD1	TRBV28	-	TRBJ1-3	TGTGCCAGCAGTCTGGGACAGGGTTACTCTGGAAACACCATATATTTT	CASSLGQGYSGNTIYF
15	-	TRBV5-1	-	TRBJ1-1	TGCGCCAGCAGCTCGGATGGGGGCGACGCCACTGAAGCTTTCTTT	CASSSDGGDATEAFF
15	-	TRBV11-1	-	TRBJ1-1	TGTGCCAGCAGCTTATTTCCAGGGAAAAGACCAGAAGCTTTCTTT	CASSLFPGKRPEAFF
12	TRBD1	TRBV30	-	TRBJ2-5	TGTGCCGGACAGGGCCCGAAGGAGACCCAGTACTTC	CAGQGPKETQYF
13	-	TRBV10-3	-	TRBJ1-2	TGTGCCATCAGTCCCCCGGCTAACTATGGCTACACCTTC	CAISPPANYGYTF
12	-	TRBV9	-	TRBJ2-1	TGTGCCAGCAGTCCGTCCTACAATGAGCAGTTCTTC	CASSPSYNEQFF
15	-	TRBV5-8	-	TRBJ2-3	TGTGCCAGCACCCTACTAGGAGAAACCACAGATACGCAGTATTTT	CASTLLGETTDTQYF
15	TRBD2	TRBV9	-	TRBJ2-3	TGTGCCAGCAGCGTACTAGCGGGGCCCACAGATACGCAGTATTTT	CASSVLAGPTDTQYF
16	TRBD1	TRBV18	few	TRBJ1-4	TGTGCCAGCTCAGCGACAGGGGTTGGAACTAATGAAAAACTGTTTTTT	CASSATGVGTNEKLFF
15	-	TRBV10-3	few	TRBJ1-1	TGTGCCATCAGTGAGTCGTTAGCGATGAACACTGAAGCTTTCTTT	CAISESLAMNTEAFF
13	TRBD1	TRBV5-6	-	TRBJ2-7	TGTGCCAGCAGCCGGACAGGGGGTCACGAGCAGTACTTC	CASSRTGGHEQYF
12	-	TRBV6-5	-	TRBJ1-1	TGTGCCAGCAAAGGAGGTAGAGCTGAAGCTTTCTTT	CASKGGRAEAFF
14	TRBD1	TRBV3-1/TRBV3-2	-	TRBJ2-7	TGTGCCAGCAGCCCAACCGGGACAGGGCTCGGGCAGTACTTC	CASSPTGTGLGQYF
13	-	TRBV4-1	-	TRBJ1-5	TGCGCCAGCAGCCAAGATTTACGGCAGCCCCAGCATTTT	CASSQDLRQPQHF
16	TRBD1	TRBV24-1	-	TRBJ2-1	TGTGCCACCAGTGATAAGATGCGGACAGGGGAGGATGAGCAGTTCTTC	CATSDKMRTGEDEQFF
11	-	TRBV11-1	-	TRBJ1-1	TGTGCCAGCAGCTTAGGCGAAAAAGCTTTCTTT	CASSLGEKAFF
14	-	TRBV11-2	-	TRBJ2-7	TGTGCCAGCAGTTCGGGCGGGTTTAAATACGAGCAGTACTTC	CASSSGGFKYEQYF
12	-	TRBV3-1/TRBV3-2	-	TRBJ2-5	TGTGCCAGCAGCGCCGGGCAAGAGACCCAGTACTTC	CASSAGQETQYF
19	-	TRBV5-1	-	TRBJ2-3	TGCGCCAGCAGCTTGGGGCAGGGGTCGGATTTCTTTTCCTCAGATACGCAGTATTTT	CASSLGQGSDFFSSDTQYF
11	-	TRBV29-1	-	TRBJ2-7	TGCAGCGTTGAACAGTCCTACGAGCAGTACTTC	CSVEQSYEQYF
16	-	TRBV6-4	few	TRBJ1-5	TGTGCCAGCAGCGTCGACAGGCGCTCTAGCAATCAGCCCCAGCATTTT	CASSVDRRSSNQPQHF
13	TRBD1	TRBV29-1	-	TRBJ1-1	TGCAGCGTGATGGGGACAGGGAACACTGAAGCTTTCTTT	CSVMGTGNTEAFF
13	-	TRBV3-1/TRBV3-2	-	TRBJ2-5	TGTGCCAGCAGCCAAGACAGGGAAGAGACCCAGTACTTC	CASSQDREETQYF
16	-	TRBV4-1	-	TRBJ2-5	TGCGCCAGCAGCCAAGAGAAGACTAGAGGTCGAGAGACCCAGTACTTC	CASSQEKTRGRETQYF
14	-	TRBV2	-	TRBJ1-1	TGTGCCAGCAGTGCCTTCCTAGGGAACACTGAAGCTTTCTTT	CASSAFLGNTEAFF
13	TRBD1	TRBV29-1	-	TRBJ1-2	TGCAGCGTTCGGCTGACAGGGGGATATGGCTACACCTTC	CSVRLTGGYGYTF
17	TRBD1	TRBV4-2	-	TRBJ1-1	TGTGCCAGCAGCCACTTCCTTGTGACAGGGGGTATAGGTGAAGCTTTCTTT	CASSHFLVTGGIGEAFF
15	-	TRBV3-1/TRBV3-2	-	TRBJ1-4	TGTGCCAGCAGCCAGGAGAAAGTTAGTCGGGAAAAACTGTTTTTT	CASSQEKVSREKLFF
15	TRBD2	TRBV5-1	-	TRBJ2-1	TGCGCCAGCAGCTGGACTAGCAGAGGAAGCAATGAGCAGTTCTTC	CASSWTSRGSNEQFF
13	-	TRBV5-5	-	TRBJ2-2	TGTGCCAGCAGCCCTGACACCACCGGGGAGCTGTTTTTT	CASSPDTTGELFF
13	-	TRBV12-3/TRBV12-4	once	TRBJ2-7	TGTGCCAGCAAGGCGACAGAATCGGGCGAGCAGTACTTC	CASKATESGEQYF
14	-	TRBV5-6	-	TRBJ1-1	TGTGCCAGCAGCTTGATTCCAGGGAACACTGAAGCTTTCTTT	CASSLIPGNTEAFF
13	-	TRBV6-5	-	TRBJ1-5	TGTGCCAGCAGCGAGGAGGGTAATCAGCCCCAGCATTTT	CASSEEGNQPQHF
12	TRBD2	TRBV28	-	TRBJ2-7	TGTGCCACTAGCGGCAGACCCTACGAGCAGTACTTC	CATSGRPYEQYF
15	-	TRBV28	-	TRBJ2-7	TGTGCCAGCACCCGTCCCCCCCCAGGGCCCTACGAGCAGTACTTC	CASTRPPPGPYEQYF
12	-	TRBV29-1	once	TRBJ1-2	TGCAGCGTCCGCGGGGATTCCTATGGCTACACCTTC	CSVRGDSYGYTF
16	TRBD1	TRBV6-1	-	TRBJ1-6	TGTGCCAGCAGTGTCCCGGACAGGGGCTATAATTCACCCCTCCACTTT	CASSVPDRGYNSPLHF
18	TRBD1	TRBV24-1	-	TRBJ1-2	TGTGCCACCAGTGACTCGCCCCTCCCACAGGGGAGGAACTATGGCTACACCTTC	CATSDSPLPQGRNYGYTF
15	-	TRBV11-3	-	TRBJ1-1	TGTGCCAGCAGCGCGCGGACTCCAGGTGGGACTGAAGCTTTCTTT	CASSARTPGGTEAFF
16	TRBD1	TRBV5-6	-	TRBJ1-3	TGTGCCAGCAGCGCACAACCGGGACAGCTCTTAAACACCATATATTTT	CASSAQPGQLLNTIYF
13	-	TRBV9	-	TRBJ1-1	TGTGCCAGCTCAGGGAGGGCTTCTAGTGAAGCTTTCTTT	CASSGRASSEAFF
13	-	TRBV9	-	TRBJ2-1	TGTGCCAGCAGCGTAATGCAGGGGAGTGAGCAGTTCTTC	CASSVMQGSEQFF
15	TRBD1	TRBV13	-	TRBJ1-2	TGTGCCAGCAGCCCCACGGGCAGGGGGTCCTATGGCTACACCTTC	CASSPTGRGSYGYTF
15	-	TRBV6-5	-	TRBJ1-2	TGTGCCAGCAGACAATCCGGGACAAGGGGCTATGGCTACACCTTC	CASRQSGTRGYGYTF
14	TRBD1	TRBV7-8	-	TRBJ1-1	TGTGCCAGCAGCTCCAAGGGACAGTCCACTGAAGCTTTCTTT	CASSSKGQSTEAFF
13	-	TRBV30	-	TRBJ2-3	TGTGCCTGGAGTCAAAACGAAGGGGGTACGCAGTATTTT	CAWSQNEGGTQYF
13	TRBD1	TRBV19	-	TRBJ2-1	TGTGCCAGTAGTAGACAGGGACACAATGAGCAGTTCTTC	CASSRQGHNEQFF
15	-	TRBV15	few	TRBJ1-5	TGTGCCACCAGCAGGGGGCAGGCCAGCAATCAGCCCCAGCATTTT	CATSRGQASNQPQHF
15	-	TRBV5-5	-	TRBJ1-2	TGTGCCAGCAGCTTTCTGGCCAGGGGTATCGATGGCTACACCTTC	CASSFLARGIDGYTF
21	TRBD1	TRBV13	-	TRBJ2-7	TGTGCCAGCAGCTTAGGCGGCTTACAATTGGGACAGGGCTCCTCCAATGGCGAGCAGTACTTC	CASSLGGLQLGQGSSNGEQYF
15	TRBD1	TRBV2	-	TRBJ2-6	TGTGCCAACTCGGGACAGGGGATTGGGGCCAACGTCCTGACTTTC	CANSGQGIGANVLTF
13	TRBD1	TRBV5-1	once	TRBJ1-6	TGCGCCAGCAGCTCCCAGGGGGATTCACCCCTCCACTTT	CASSSQGDSPLHF
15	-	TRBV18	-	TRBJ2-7	TGTGCCAGCTCACCATCGGTAGGCGGCTCCTACGAGCAGTACTTC	CASSPSVGGSYEQYF
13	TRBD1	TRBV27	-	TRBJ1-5	TGTGCCAGCAGTCTGACAGGGCTTCAGCCCCAGCATTTT	CASSLTGLQPQHF
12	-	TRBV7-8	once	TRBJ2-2	TGTGCCAGCAGCCCCACAATAGGGGAGCTGTTTTTT	CASSPTIGELFF
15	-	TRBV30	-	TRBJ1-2	TGTGCCTGGAGACCTACCACAGTTTTTAACTATGGCTACACCTTC	CAWRPTTVFNYGYTF